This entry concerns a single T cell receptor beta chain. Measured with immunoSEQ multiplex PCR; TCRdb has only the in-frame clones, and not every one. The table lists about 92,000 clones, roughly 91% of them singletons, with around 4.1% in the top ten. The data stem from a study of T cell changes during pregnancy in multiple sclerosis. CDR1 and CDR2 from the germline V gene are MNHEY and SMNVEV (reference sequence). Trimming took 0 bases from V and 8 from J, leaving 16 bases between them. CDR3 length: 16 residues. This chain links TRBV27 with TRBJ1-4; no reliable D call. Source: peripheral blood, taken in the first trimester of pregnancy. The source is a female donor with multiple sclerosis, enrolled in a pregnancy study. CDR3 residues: CASSLSPRPLREKLFF. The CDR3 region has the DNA TGTGCCAGCAGTTTATCCCCCCGGCCACTGAGGGAAAAACTGTTTTTT.